One and the same sample provided the 25 T cell receptor beta chains below, sequenced in a study of cytomegalovirus exposure and HLA in healthy donors. The PCR used 60 Vbeta and 13 Jbeta primers. The method was immunoSEQ multiplex PCR; TCRdb's version includes in-frame clones alone and lacks a portion of them. Of about 190,000 clones in the sample, roughly three quarters were seen once. The specimen sequenced was PBMCs. The receptor source for this set is a young woman in good health and CMV-seronegative.

The gene calls are TRBV7-3 and TRBJ2-3, with 7 bases identical to TRBD2. Germline loops: CDR1 SGHTA, CDR2 FQGTGA. This CDR3 has 16 amino acids. Trimming removed 1 base from V and 6 bases from J; junction bases left unmatched: 10. The CDR3 nucleotides are TGTGCCAGCAGCTTAAACCCCGGACTAGAGAGCGATACGCAGTATTTT. Translating gives CASSLNPGLESDTQYF.

The V call is TRBV27, the J call TRBJ1-1; possibly TRBD1 for D (6 bases). With 8 bases removed from V and 1 base from J, the gap between germline ends came to 14 bases. CDR3 length: 14 residues. Per the germline V gene, CDR1 is MNHEY and CDR2 is SMNVEV (reference sequence). CDR3 in amino acids: CASQQGTTNTEAFF. The CDR3 nucleotides are TGTGCCAGCCAACAGGGAACAACGAACACTGAAGCTTTCTTT.

The V call is TRBV11-2, the J call TRBJ2-7; TRBD2 is a possible D gene (6 bases). CDR3 length: 14 residues. Per the germline V gene, CDR1 is SGHAT and CDR2 is FQNNGV. Trimming cost V 0 bases and J 3 bases, with 9 bases left between them. This CDR3 is CASSLEFGGYEQYF. As DNA, the CDR3 is TGTGCCAGCAGCTTAGAATTCGGGGGCTACGAGCAGTACTTC.

J is TRBJ1-6 and V is TRBV19; the D gene is possibly TRBD1 (5 bases). V was clipped by 3 bases and J by 14 bases, with 11 bases between them. The CDR3 is 12 amino acids. Germline loops: CDR1 LNHDA, CDR2 SQIVND (reference sequence). Here the CDR3 DNA reads TGTGCCAGTAGTATGGGACTGGTATCCCTCCACTTT. Residues: CASSMGLVSLHF. The variable domain in full, with the rest retrieved from reference TRBV19 and TRBJ1-6, is DGGITQSPKYLFRKEGQNVTLSCEQNLNHDAMYWYRQDPGQGLRLIYYSQIVNDFQKGDIAEGYSVSREKKESFPLTVTSAQKNPTAFYLCASSMGLVSLHFGNGTRLTVT.

CDR3 sequence: CASSSVQQETQYF. In nucleotides, the CDR3 is TGCGCCAGCAGCTCTGTACAGCAAGAGACCCAGTACTTC. V and J are TRBV5-1 and TRBJ2-5, with D unresolved. Trimming left V 3 bases short and J 2 bases short, with 8 bases between. The CDR3 sequence is 13 residues long. Looked up from germline, CDR1 is SGHRS and CDR2 is YFSETQ.

This rearrangement joins TRBV2 to TRBJ2-2; tentatively, D is TRBD1 (6 bases). Germline V gives CDR1 SNHLY, CDR2 FYNNEI. V was trimmed by 2 bases and J by 4 bases, leaving 11 bases between them. This CDR3 spans 15 amino acids. This CDR3 reads CASSERTGFTGELFF. Written as DNA, the CDR3 is TGTGCCAGCAGTGAACGAACAGGGTTCACCGGGGAGCTGTTTTTT.

The chain couples TRBV6-1 to TRBJ1-1; D not resolved. There are 15 residues in the CDR3. V was pared by 1 base and J by 0 bases, with 9 bases between. The germline V gene encodes CDR1 MNHNS and CDR2 SASEGT. CDR3 loop: CASSEEQAMNTEAFF. DNA for the CDR3: TGTGCCAGCAGTGAAGAGCAGGCTATGAACACTGAAGCTTTCTTT.

This clone appeared a few times. The chain carries TRBV5-6 and TRBJ2-7; D is possibly TRBD1 (6 bases). The CDR3 spans 14 residues. V was cut by 4 bases and J by 6 bases, with 17 bases left in between. Germline V gene lookup returns CDR1 SGHDT and CDR2 YYEEEE. For the CDR3, the DNA is TGTGCCAGCAGCCTATTACAGGGTCTTGGCGAGCAGTACTTC. Protein product: CASSLLQGLGEQYF.

This rearrangement joins TRBV19 to TRBJ2-7, with 7 bases identical to TRBD1. This CDR3 has 14 residues. CDR1 LNHDA and CDR2 SQIVND come from the germline V gene (reference sequence). Losses at the gene ends were 3 bases for V and 1 base for J; bases not matched to a gene: 3. The CDR3 DNA reads as TGTGCCAGTAGTATGGACAGGCAGTCCTACGAGCAGTACTTC. Its protein product is CASSMDRQSYEQYF.

The chain carries TRBV7-6 and TRBJ2-5; 9 nucleotides match TRBD2. The germline CDR1 and CDR2 sequences are SGHVS and FNYEAQ. V dropped 7 bases and J dropped 2; count of bases not matched to a gene: 5. This CDR3 is 14 amino acids long. CDR3 in DNA: TGTGCCAGCACCAGGCTAGCGGGGCAAGAGACCCAGTACTTC. Its translation: CASTRLAGQETQYF.

The rearrangement links TRBV6-5 to TRBJ1-1; a weak D match, TRBD1 (5 bases). The CDR3 is 13 amino acids. Germline V gene sequence: CDR1 MNHEY, CDR2 SVGAGI. V lost 5 bases and J lost 8, with 15 bases in between. CDR3 sequence reads: CASSRGLGGEAFF. The CDR3 DNA follows: TGTGCCAGCAGTAGGGGATTGGGTGGGGAAGCTTTCTTT.

This chain uses TRBV29-1 with TRBJ1-1, with 8 bases identical to TRBD1. Germline CDR1 and CDR2: SQVTM and ANQGSEA. This CDR3 spans 13 amino acids. V lost 4 bases to trimming and J lost 5 bases; unmatched junction nucleotides: 6. In DNA form, the CDR3 reads TGCAGCGTTGGCACAGGGGGTAGGACTGAAGCTTTCTTT. It yields the protein CSVGTGGRTEAFF.

Only one count was recorded for this clone. This sequence joins TRBV29-1 and TRBJ2-2; a possible D gene is TRBD2 (7 bases). This CDR3 region has 13 residues. The germline V and J ends were trimmed by 7 bases and 4 bases, with 13 bases remaining between them. Germline CDR1 reads SQVTM; CDR2 reads ANQGSEA. Here the CDR3 DNA reads TGCAGCGGGGGGGGGCCTACCACCGGGGAGCTGTTTTTT. This codes for CSGGGPTTGELFF.

This chain connects TRBV13 to TRBJ2-5, with D possibly TRBD1 on 6 matching bases. Germline V CDR1 and CDR2: PRHDT, FYEKMQ (reference sequence). Trimming took 4 bases from V and 10 from J, leaving 25 bases between them. The CDR3 runs to 16 residues. CDR3 DNA sequence: TGTGCCAGCAGCTCGTTCCTGGACAGTTTAATTGGTGACCAGTACTTC. The encoded protein is CASSSFLDSLIGDQYF.

This rearrangement joins TRBV14 to TRBJ2-2, with 7 nucleotides matching TRBD1. V dropped 1 base and J dropped 5; count of bases not matched to a gene: 7. The CDR3 has 16 amino acids. Per germline, CDR1 SGHDN and CDR2 FVKESK. CDR3: CASSQVLGRGTGELFF. The DNA of the CDR3 is TGTGCCAGCAGCCAAGTTCTTGGCAGGGGGACCGGGGAGCTGTTTTTT. Full variable domain (missing parts from reference TRBV14 and TRBJ2-2): EAGVTQFPSHSVIEKGQTVTLRCDPISGHDNLYWYRRVMGKEIKFLLHFVKESKQDESGMPNNRFLAERTGGTYSTLKVQPAELEDSGVYFCASSQVLGRGTGELFFGEGSRLTVL.

The chain is built from TRBV10-1 and TRBJ2-7; D perhaps matches TRBD2 (6 bases). The germline CDR1 and CDR2 sequences are WNHNN and SYGVQD (reference sequence). V was trimmed by 4 bases and J by 0 bases, leaving 16 bases between them. The CDR3 runs 16 residues. The CDR3 coding sequence is TGCGCCAGCAGTGCATCGTTAGCGGCCAGCTCCTACGAGCAGTACTTC. Its protein product is CASSASLAASSYEQYF.

J is TRBJ1-5 and V is TRBV27, with D perhaps matching TRBD1 (6 bases). Trimming left V 8 bases short and J 0 bases short, with 14 bases between. The CDR3 extends over 15 amino acids. The germline V gene encodes CDR1 MNHEY and CDR2 SMNVEV (reference sequence). CDR3 in DNA: TGTGCCAGCCCACATCAGGGGTATAGCAATCAGCCCCAGCATTTT. Residues: CASPHQGYSNQPQHF.

The genes are TRBV6-1 and TRBJ1-2; possibly TRBD1 for D (6 bases). CDR1 is MNHNS and CDR2 is SASEGT in the germline V gene. CDR3 length: 14 amino acids. Trimming cost V 3 bases and J 4 bases, with 12 bases left between them. CDR3 amino acids: CASSDVEGGYGYTF. For the CDR3, the DNA is TGTGCCAGCAGTGATGTTGAAGGGGGCTATGGCTACACCTTC.

CDR3 coding DNA: TGTGCCAGCAGCTTAGAGACAGGGATCTATGGCTACACCTTC. Protein product: CASSLETGIYGYTF. The chain links TRBV5-4 to TRBJ1-2; 7 bases line up with TRBD1. This CDR3 has 14 amino acids. The germline CDR1 and CDR2 sequences are SGHNT and YYREEE (reference sequence). J lost 4 bases, V lost 2 bases, and 5 bases had no gene match.

The chain links TRBV18 to TRBJ2-1; D remains unclear. Germline V gene lookup returns CDR1 KGHSH and CDR2 LQKENI. This CDR3 contains 14 residues. With 3 bases removed from V and 8 bases from J, the gap between germline ends came to 14 bases. The CDR3 region has the DNA TGTGCCAGCTCACCGAGCCTATCGTACGATGAGCAGTTCTTC. Amino acid sequence: CASSPSLSYDEQFF. The full variable domain, rest sourced from reference TRBV18 and TRBJ2-1, is NAGVMQNPRHLVRRRGQEARLRCSPMKGHSHVYWYRQLPEEGLKFMVYLQKENIIDESGMPKERFSAEFPKEGPSILRIQQVVRGDSAAYFCASSPSLSYDEQFFGPGTRLTVL.

This chain links TRBV16 with TRBJ1-1, with 9 bases aligning to TRBD1. Germline V gives CDR1 KGHSY, CDR2 FQNENV. Trimming cost V 2 bases and J 6 bases; bases outside gene matches: 13. The CDR3 totals 17 residues. Written as DNA, the CDR3 is TGTGCCAGCAGCCAAACCGAGACAGGGGGTCTTGGGTCTGAAGCTTTCTTT. The encoded protein is CASSQTETGGLGSEAFF.

A single count supports this clone. The gene calls are TRBV6-5 and TRBJ2-7, with no clear D. This CDR3 region has 11 residues. Trimming stripped 7 bases from V and 5 bases from J, with 9 bases between. Per the germline V gene, CDR1 is MNHEY and CDR2 is SVGAGI. The CDR3 reads CASTRGHEQYF. The CDR3 DNA reads TGTGCCAGCACCAGAGGTCACGAGCAGTACTTC.

As for this clone: A read error may produce the germline difference seen at one junction end. J is TRBJ2-3 and V is TRBV7-7; D is ambiguous. The CDR3 has 15 amino acids. Germline-derived CDR1 and CDR2 are SSHAT and FNYEAQ (reference sequence). The CDR3 reads CASSLSPATTDTQYF. Here the CDR3 DNA reads TGTGCTAGCAGCTTATCCCCAGCGACCACAGATACGCAGTATTTT.

V is TRBV7-3 and J is TRBJ1-2, with TRBD1 identical over 9 bases. This CDR3 contains 13 residues. Unmatched junction bases numbered 7, after V lost 6 bases and J lost 8 bases. CDR1 is SGHTA, CDR2 FQGTGA, per germline. Here the CDR3 reads CASSTGGGEGYTF. In DNA, the CDR3 is TGTGCCAGCAGTACAGGGGGCGGCGAGGGCTACACCTTC.

This clone was picked up a small number of times. CDR3 residues: CASSLSSGSYTGELFF. The CDR3 DNA sequence: TGTGCCAGCAGTTTATCTAGCGGGAGCTATACCGGGGAGCTGTTTTTT. The genes are TRBV28 and TRBJ2-2, with 10 bases that match TRBD2. The germline V gene encodes CDR1 MDHEN and CDR2 SYDVKM. CDR3 length: 16 residues. The V segment lost 1 base and the J segment 5 bases; nucleotides outside the gene matches: 4.